The source of this T cell receptor beta chain is a study of blood T cell repertoires in COVID-19. Looking at the study overall: Spain, Italy and the United States supplied samples that represented acute and convalescent COVID-19. The cDNA or gDNA used as material had been derived from T cells, B-cell-depleted T cells, or PBMCs.

Authors' analysis steps: Quantification of nucleated cells was approximated via reference gene primer amplification. The assay was immunoSEQ multiplex PCR, and TCRdb's table has in-frame clones only and misses some. Clonal size and the V and J genes are those of that table, whereas D and trimming came from the DNA. The table includes some 150,000 clones, 87% detected once. The TCR originated in a man aged 45 to 65 who had recovered from COVID-19. The sample taken for sequencing was peripheral blood.

The CDR3 reads CASSLPTDRENEQFF. For the CDR3, the DNA is TGCGCCAGCAGCCTACCGACGGACAGGGAGAATGAGCAGTTCTTC. J is TRBJ2-1 and V is TRBV5-1; 8 bases agree with TRBD1. V shed 4 bases, J shed 7 bases, and the junction held 10 bases outside the gene matches. The CDR3 contains 15 residues. Germline CDR1 is SGHRS and CDR2 is YFSETQ.